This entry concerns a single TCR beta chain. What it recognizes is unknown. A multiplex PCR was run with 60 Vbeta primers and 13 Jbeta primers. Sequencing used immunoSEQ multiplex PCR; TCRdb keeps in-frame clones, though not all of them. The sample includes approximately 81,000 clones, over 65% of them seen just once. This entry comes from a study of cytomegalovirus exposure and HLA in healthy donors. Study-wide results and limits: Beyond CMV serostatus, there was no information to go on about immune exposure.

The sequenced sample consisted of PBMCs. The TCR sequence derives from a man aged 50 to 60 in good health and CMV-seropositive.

CDR3 amino acids: CASIGVNEQFF. As DNA, the CDR3 is TGTGCCAGCATCGGGGTGAATGAGCAGTTCTTC. This chain joins TRBV7-8 and TRBJ2-1; the D gene is possibly TRBD2 (5 bases). This CDR3 contains 11 residues. V lost 7 bases and J lost 7, with 8 bases in between. Germline lookup yields CDR1 SGHVS and CDR2 FQNEAQ.